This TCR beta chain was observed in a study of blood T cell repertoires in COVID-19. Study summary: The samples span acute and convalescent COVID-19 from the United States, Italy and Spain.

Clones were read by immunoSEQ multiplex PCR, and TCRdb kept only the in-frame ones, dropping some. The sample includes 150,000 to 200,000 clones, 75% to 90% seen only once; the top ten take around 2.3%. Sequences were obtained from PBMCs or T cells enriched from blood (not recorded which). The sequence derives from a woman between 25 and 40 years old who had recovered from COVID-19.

The CDR3 sequence is CASSSSLTGVKETQYF. Here the CDR3 DNA reads TGCGCCAGCAGCTCTTCCCTGACAGGGGTAAAAGAGACCCAGTACTTC. The rearrangement links TRBV5-1 to TRBJ2-5; 8 positions agree with TRBD1. Per germline, CDR1 SGHRS and CDR2 YFSETQ. The CDR3 covers 16 residues. The V and J ends lost 3 bases and 3 bases, in that order; junction bases with no gene match: 10. Complete variable domain (other parts from reference TRBV5-1 and TRBJ2-5): KAGVTQTPRYLIKTRGQQVTLSCSPISGHRSVSWYQQTPGQGLQFLFEYFSETQRNKGNFPGRFSGRQFSNSRSEMNVSTLELGDSALYLCASSSSLTGVKETQYFGPGTRLLVL.